Each of the 19 T cell receptor beta chains below was sequenced from the same sample in a study of a mutant IDH1 vaccine in newly diagnosed glioma. Time point reported: baseline, week 1 (first vaccination visit). Treatment reported: pre-vaccination baseline after standard-of-care therapy. Produced via immunoSEQ multiplex PCR; TCRdb's table is partial and in-frame only. Counted here are some 70,000 clones, 79% occurring once; the ten biggest clones make up 8.2%. This material consisted of PBMCs, taken from a glioma patient treated with radiotherapy, temozolomide or both. The source is a man between 50 and 59 years old with glioma.

The chain couples TRBV5-5 to TRBJ2-7; possible D gene TRBD2, 5 bases. The V gene's germline CDR1 is SGHKS and CDR2 YYEKEE (reference sequence). V was clipped by 4 bases and J by 0 bases, with 14 bases between them. The CDR3 has 15 amino acids. CDR3 region: CASSIGGWSSYEQYF. The CDR3 nucleotides read TGTGCCAGCAGCATCGGCGGGTGGAGCTCCTACGAGCAGTACTTC.

In its sample, this clone was seen once. The CDR3, as DNA: TGTGCCAGCAGCCGGAGTGGGATATCCGCAGATACGCAGTATTTT. Protein product: CASSRSGISADTQYF. The chain employs TRBV2 and TRBJ2-3; D is undetermined. V was shortened by 6 bases and J by 4 bases, with 17 bases between the two germline ends. CDR3 length: 15 residues. CDR1 is SNHLY, CDR2 FYNNEI, per germline.

The chain links TRBV27 to TRBJ1-2; 9 nucleotides align to TRBD1. J gave up 7 bases and V 5 bases, and 8 bases lay outside the gene matches. This CDR3 is built from 14 residues. CDR1 and CDR2 (germline): MNHEY, SMNVEV (reference sequence). This CDR3 reads CASSPPGTGTGYTF. CDR3 DNA sequence: TGTGCCAGCAGTCCACCCGGGACAGGGACTGGCTACACCTTC.

This clone has a handful of counts. The CDR3 DNA reads TGTGCCAGCAGCCCCCAACCCCAGGGGGACACTGAAGCTTTCTTT. Its protein product is CASSPQPQGDTEAFF. J is TRBJ1-1 and V is TRBV7-9; 7 bases align to TRBD1. Germline V gene data show CDR1 as SEHNR and CDR2 as FQNEAQ (reference sequence). The CDR3 extends over 15 amino acids. J was trimmed by 3 bases and V by 5 bases; bases with no gene match: 9.

This chain uses TRBV29-1 with TRBJ2-2, with 11 bases matching TRBD1. This CDR3 has 14 amino acids. Germline CDR1 reads SQVTM; CDR2 reads ANQGSEA. V lost 4 bases to trimming and J lost 7 bases; unmatched junction nucleotides: 5. The CDR3, as DNA: TGCAGCGTTGGGGGGACAGGGGGTCTCGGGGAGCTGTTTTTT. Translation: CSVGGTGGLGELFF.

V is TRBV2 and J is TRBJ1-5; D remains ambiguous. The CDR3 has 13 amino acids. Trimming shortened V by 10 bases and J by 2 bases, and 12 bases separated the two germline ends. Germline V gives CDR1 SNHLY, CDR2 FYNNEI. CDR3 loop: CATNDRGNQPQHF. The CDR3 DNA reads as TGTGCCACCAACGATAGGGGCAATCAGCCCCAGCATTTT.

The chain couples TRBV4-1 to TRBJ2-7; 9 nucleotides match TRBD1. The CDR3 length is 15 residues. Germline assignment: CDR1 MGHRA and CDR2 YSYEKL. The ends lost 2 bases at V and 4 bases at J; junction bases unmatched: 6. CDR3 sequence reads: CASSQTPGQGYEQYF. CDR3 DNA sequence: TGCGCCAGCAGCCAAACCCCGGGACAGGGATACGAGCAGTACTTC.

V gene TRBV6-1 combines with J gene TRBJ1-1, with TRBD1 as a possible D gene (5 bases). The CDR3 runs 15 residues. Germline lookup yields CDR1 MNHNS and CDR2 SASEGT. V shed 2 bases and J shed 1 base, with 11 bases lying between them. Here the CDR3 reads CASSEQTEPNTEAFF. The CDR3 DNA reads TGTGCCAGCAGTGAACAGACAGAACCGAACACTGAAGCTTTCTTT.

The chain carries TRBV7-2 and TRBJ2-5, with D perhaps matching TRBD1 or TRBD2 (6 bases each). The CDR3 runs to 13 residues. Germline V lookup: CDR1 SGHTA, CDR2 FQGNSA. V dropped 5 bases and J dropped 5 bases, with 12 bases sitting between them. CDR3 coding DNA: TGTGCCAGCAGCCCGGGGGCGCGGGAGACCCAGTACTTC. Its protein is CASSPGARETQYF.

This clone was detected only once. The gene calls are TRBV19 and TRBJ1-1, with no clear D. V was clipped by 10 bases and J by 0 bases, with 6 bases between them. CDR1 LNHDA and CDR2 SQIVND come from the germline V gene (reference sequence). The CDR3 sequence is 11 residues long. The CDR3 sequence: CATAMNTEAFF. The CDR3 coding sequence is TGTGCCACCGCGATGAACACTGAAGCTTTCTTT. Supplemented by reference TRBV19 and TRBJ1-1, the full variable domain reads DGGITQSPKYLFRKEGQNVTLSCEQNLNHDAMYWYRQDPGQGLRLIYYSQIVNDFQKGDIAEGYSVSREKKESFPLTVTSAQKNPTAFYLCATAMNTEAFFGQGTRLTVV.

The chain links TRBV5-8 to TRBJ2-7, with 9 bases identical to TRBD1. Trimming at V came to 1 base and at J to 0 bases, leaving 2 bases not matched to a gene. In germline, CDR1 is SGHTS, CDR2 YDEGEE. The CDR3 contains 15 residues. CDR3 nucleotide sequence: TGTGCCAGCAGCTTGTCGACAGGGGGCTCCTACGAGCAGTACTTC. Amino acid sequence: CASSLSTGGSYEQYF.

Only one count was recorded for this clone. The V and J genes are TRBV18 and TRBJ2-1; possible D gene TRBD1, 5 bases. Germline V lookup: CDR1 KGHSH, CDR2 LQKENI. Trimming pared 2 bases from V and 5 bases from J, leaving 7 bases between. This CDR3 has 13 amino acids. CDR3 DNA: TGTGCCAGCTCACCAGACAGAAACAATGAGCAGTTCTTC. Residues: CASSPDRNNEQFF.

The genes are TRBV7-9 and TRBJ2-1, with D maybe TRBD2 (5 bases). The CDR3 runs 14 residues. V shed 5 bases and J shed 2 bases, with 10 bases lying between them. From germline, CDR1 is SEHNR and CDR2 FQNEAQ (reference sequence). The DNA of the CDR3 is TGTGCCAGCAGCCCCGGACTTGCCTACAATGAGCAGTTCTTC. Translation: CASSPGLAYNEQFF.

The genes are TRBV2 and TRBJ2-5; TRBD1 aligns across 7 bases. The length of the CDR3 is 13 residues. The germline V gene encodes CDR1 SNHLY and CDR2 FYNNEI. The V segment lost 4 bases and the J segment 3 bases; nucleotides outside the gene matches: 2. This CDR3 reads CASSGDSKETQYF. The CDR3 bases are TGTGCCAGCAGTGGGGACAGCAAAGAGACCCAGTACTTC.

This rearrangement joins TRBV7-9 to TRBJ1-2, with 8 bases matching TRBD1. The CDR3 loop spans 13 amino acids. CDR1 and CDR2 (germline): SEHNR, FQNEAQ (reference sequence). Trimming took 6 bases from V and 6 from J; bases not matched to a gene: 6. This CDR3 is CASSRQGSDGYTF. The CDR3 DNA reads TGTGCCAGCAGTAGACAGGGGAGTGATGGCTACACCTTC. Full variable domain (rest looked up from reference TRBV7-9 and TRBJ1-2): DTGVSQNPRHKITKRGQNVTFRCDPISEHNRLYWYRQTLGQGPEFLTYFQNEAQLEKSRLLSDRFSAERPKGSFSTLEIQRTEQGDSAMYLCASSRQGSDGYTFGSGTRLTVV.

This chain links TRBV4-1 with TRBJ1-1; maybe TRBD1 (6 bases). The V gene's germline CDR1 is MGHRA and CDR2 YSYEKL. The V end lost 1 base, the J end lost 0 bases, and 9 bases lay between the germline ends. The CDR3 consists of 15 residues. The CDR3 DNA follows: TGCGCCAGCAGCCAAGGGGGGGCCCTGAACACTGAAGCTTTCTTT. This translates into CASSQGGALNTEAFF.

Only one count was recorded for this clone. This chain links TRBV5-1 with TRBJ1-5, with D possibly being TRBD1 (5 bases). Germline V gene lookup returns CDR1 SGHRS and CDR2 YFSETQ. The CDR3 has 14 amino acids. The V gene lost 4 bases and the J gene lost 4 bases, with 12 bases spanning the gap. The CDR3 region is CASSPGAGNQPQHF. CDR3 sequence (DNA): TGCGCCAGCAGCCCCGGGGCGGGAAATCAGCCCCAGCATTTT.

This clone occurred once. This rearrangement joins TRBV27 to TRBJ1-1; D is unclear. This CDR3 is built from 13 residues. The germline gives CDR1 MNHEY, CDR2 SMNVEV (reference sequence). V was trimmed by 0 bases and J by 5 bases, leaving 7 bases between them. Here the CDR3 DNA reads TGTGCCAGCAGTTTATCTGTTTGGACTGAAGCTTTCTTT. This gives the protein CASSLSVWTEAFF.

V and J are TRBV20-1 and TRBJ2-5, with D uncertain. In germline, CDR1 is DFQATT, CDR2 SNEGSKA (reference sequence). The CDR3 has 10 amino acids. V lost 6 bases and J lost 5, with 7 bases in between. The CDR3 sequence: CSARKETQYF. The DNA of the CDR3 is TGCAGTGCGCGCAAGGAGACCCAGTACTTC.